One and the same sample provided the 18 T cell receptor beta chains below, sequenced in a study of T cells in Graves' hyperthyroidism and ophthalmopathy. TCR beta CDR3 regions were amplified from RNA transcripts. A first-round RT-PCR of the TCR CDR3 used the HTBI primer set. Via MiXCR, TCRdb re-called the multiplex PCR reads, giving one row per CDR3 protein. The data contain hundreds of thousands of distinct CDR3 sequences, 14% of them seen just once; the ten biggest clones take up 11% to 15%. Source material: blood. These receptors were taken from a woman between 40 and 50 years old with Graves' hyperthyroidism.

This clonotype has ten or more counts. The chain couples TRBV24-1 to TRBJ2-3; D not certain. CDR1 and CDR2 from the germline V gene are KGHDR and SFDVKD. The CDR3 covers 15 residues. Trimming pared 4 bases from V and 2 bases from J, leaving 12 bases between. The CDR3 nucleotides are TGTGCCACCAGTGAAGCCGCAAGCGACACAGATACGCAGTATTTT. Protein: CATSEAASDTDTQYF.

In its sample, this clonotype was seen many times. V and J are TRBV27 and TRBJ2-1; 9 bases match TRBD2. Germline CDR1 is MNHEY and CDR2 is SMNVEV (reference sequence). The CDR3 covers 17 residues. Trimming took 4 bases from V and 5 from J; bases not matched to a gene: 12. The CDR3 bases are TGTGCCAGCAGTTCAACAGAGCGGGAGGCACTAAACAATGAGCAGTTCTTC. Translation gives CASSSTEREALNNEQFF.

The chain has TRBV11-2 and TRBJ1-4, with D perhaps TRBD1 (5 bases). The CDR3 consists of 13 residues. From germline, CDR1 is SGHAT and CDR2 FQNNGV. Trimming cost V 1 base and J 7 bases, with 7 bases left between them. CDR3 sequence: CASSLGGTEKLFF. Written as DNA, the CDR3 is TGTGCCAGCAGCTTAGGCGGGACTGAAAAACTGTTTTTT.

This clonotype showed up just a few times. V and J are TRBV10-2 and TRBJ1-2, with unresolved D. Germline assignment: CDR1 WSHSY and CDR2 SAAADI. Trimming took 0 bases from V and 1 from J, leaving 9 bases between them. The CDR3 totals 15 residues. In DNA, the CDR3 is TGCGCCAGCAGTGAGTCAAGGGCGGGTAACTATGGCTACACCTTC. Residues: CASSESRAGNYGYTF.

The CDR3 region has the DNA TGCAGTGCTAGTAAAGGACAGGCTGCCTACGAGCAGTACTTC. Amino acids: CSASKGQAAYEQYF. This sequence joins TRBV20-1 and TRBJ2-7; TRBD1 matches at 7 bases. The V segment lost 3 bases and the J segment 2 bases; nucleotides outside the gene matches: 7. The germline gives CDR1 DFQATT, CDR2 SNEGSKA (reference sequence). The CDR3 is 14 amino acids.

This clonotype has at least ten counts. The chain links TRBV20-1 to TRBJ2-3; 12 bases map to TRBD2. The CDR3 length is 15 residues. V gave up 5 bases and J gave up 3 bases; unmatched junction bases: 6. Germline assignment: CDR1 DFQATT and CDR2 SNEGSKA (reference sequence). The chain's CDR3 is CSAHRTSGTTDTQYF. The CDR3, as DNA: TGCAGTGCTCACCGGACTAGCGGGACTACAGATACGCAGTATTTT.

This clonotype was counted at least ten times. J is TRBJ1-2 and V is TRBV6-5; D remains ambiguous. The CDR3 covers 15 residues. The V end was cut by 0 bases, the J end by 5 bases, with 13 bases between. In germline, CDR1 is MNHEY, CDR2 SVGAGI. CDR3: CASSYSARIGYGYTF. CDR3 bases: TGTGCCAGCAGTTACTCAGCAAGGATCGGTTATGGCTACACCTTC.

The chain carries TRBV10-2 and TRBJ2-2; 13 bases map to TRBD2. The V and J ends lost 6 bases and 4 bases, in that order; junction bases with no gene match: 8. CDR3 size: 17 residues. From germline, CDR1 is WSHSY and CDR2 SAAADI. CDR3 region: CASSPVGLAGVTGELFF. CDR3 coding DNA: TGCGCCAGCAGCCCAGTTGGACTAGCGGGAGTCACCGGGGAGCTGTTTTTT.

This clonotype was seen only a few times. DNA of the CDR3: TGTGCCAGCAGCCGGGATCTATTTTACAATGAGCAGTTCTTC. Translation: CASSRDLFYNEQFF. The chain combines TRBV5-8 with TRBJ2-1; possibly TRBD2 for D (5 bases). V was cut by 4 bases and J by 4 bases, with 12 bases left in between. The length of the CDR3 is 14 residues. Germline V gene sequence: CDR1 SGHTS, CDR2 YDEGEE.

The sample holds many counts of this clonotype. The chain uses TRBV30 and TRBJ1-1; D uncertain. Germline CDR1 GTSNPN, CDR2 SVGIG (reference sequence). Trimming removed 6 bases at V and 0 bases at J, with 17 bases between. The CDR3 covers 15 residues. CDR3 bases: TGTGCCTGTCTAAGTAGTAGGAAAGTGAACACTGAAGCTTTCTTT. Protein product: CACLSSRKVNTEAFF.

This clonotype was picked up many times. The chain employs TRBV18 and TRBJ1-2; possible D gene TRBD1, 5 bases. The CDR3 contains 14 residues. V lost 2 bases to trimming and J lost 7 bases, with 14 bases between them. Germline V gives CDR1 KGHSH, CDR2 LQKENI. The CDR3 coding sequence is TGTGCCAGCTCACCAGCCGGGGCGAACAGTGGCTACACCTTC. Translating it yields CASSPAGANSGYTF.

The sample holds many counts of this clonotype. V usage is TRBV3-1 and J usage is TRBJ1-1; possible D gene TRBD1, 6 bases. Trimming shortened V by 7 bases and J by 4 bases, and 10 bases separated the two germline ends. The length of the CDR3 is 12 residues. In germline, CDR1 is LGHDT, CDR2 YNNKEL (reference sequence). The CDR3 DNA reads TGTGCCAGCAAAGGGGGGGCCACTGAAGCTTTCTTT. This codes for CASKGGATEAFF.

This clonotype was counted ten times or more. J is TRBJ1-1 and V is TRBV28; D not resolved. Trimming took off 2 bases at V and 0 bases at J, with 7 bases between the two ends. CDR3 length: 14 amino acids. Per the germline V gene, CDR1 is MDHEN and CDR2 is SYDVKM. CDR3 in DNA: TGTGCCAGCAGTTTACACGCCTTGAACACTGAAGCTTTCTTT. Translating gives CASSLHALNTEAFF.

The rearrangement uses TRBV4-1 and TRBJ2-6, with D possibly TRBD1 on 6 matching bases. The V and J ends lost 2 bases and 1 base respectively, with 18 bases between them. Germline-derived CDR1 and CDR2 are MGHRA and YSYEKL. The CDR3 loop spans 19 amino acids. The CDR3 here is CASSQNPTGGASGANVLTF. The CDR3 DNA follows: TGCGCCAGCAGCCAAAATCCGACAGGCGGCGCGTCTGGGGCCAACGTCCTGACTTTC.

This clonotype has only a few counts. This chain uses TRBV30 with TRBJ2-1; 9 positions agree with TRBD1. The germline V gene encodes CDR1 GTSNPN and CDR2 SVGIG (reference sequence). Trimming removed 0 bases from V and 2 bases from J; junction bases left unmatched: 2. The CDR3 has 15 amino acids. CDR3 in amino acids: CAWSVQGATYNEQFF. In DNA, the CDR3 is TGTGCCTGGAGTGTACAGGGGGCTACCTACAATGAGCAGTTCTTC.

This clonotype was seen ten or more times. The chain links TRBV19 to TRBJ1-5; 9 nucleotides agree with TRBD1. The CDR3 runs to 17 residues. CDR1 and CDR2 from the germline V gene are LNHDA and SQIVND (reference sequence). Unmatched junction bases numbered 13, after V lost 3 bases and J lost 7 bases. CDR3 residues: CASSIDPGTGFGQPQHF. The CDR3 DNA reads TGTGCCAGTAGTATCGACCCCGGGACAGGGTTTGGGCAGCCCCAGCATTTT.

This clonotype occurred many times. The chain recombines TRBV28 with TRBJ2-7, with 7 bases lining up with TRBD2. J was trimmed by 4 bases and V by 4 bases; bases with no gene match: 10. This CDR3 is 15 amino acids long. Germline lookup yields CDR1 MDHEN and CDR2 SYDVKM. The CDR3 region is CASSSPGGSTYEQYF. The CDR3 DNA sequence: TGTGCCAGCAGTTCCCCTGGCGGGAGTACGTACGAGCAGTACTTC.

This clonotype was counted ten times or more. The V call is TRBV7-6, the J call TRBJ2-2, with unresolved D. The CDR3 totals 13 residues. CDR1 and CDR2 (germline): SGHVS, FNYEAQ. V lost 5 bases to trimming and J lost 5 bases, with 9 bases between them. Here the CDR3 DNA reads TGTGCCAGCAGCAAACAACAAACCGGGGAGCTGTTTTTT. This sequence encodes CASSKQQTGELFF.